This is a list of T cell receptor beta chains from one sample in a study of identical twins. TCRdb passed the 5' RACE reads through MiXCR, listing each CDR3 protein once. The repertoire has hundreds of thousands of distinct CDR3 sequences, 8.5% to 9.5% of them found once; the top ten carry approximately 0.96%. The sample was also linked to a second study, of yellow fever vaccine responses in identical twins.

What was sequenced was PBMCs. The origin of the receptors is a woman in her late teens or twenties in good health. CDR3s include the opening cysteine and the closing phenylalanine or tryptophan. Fields, in order: V gene, clone size, D gene, J gene, CDR3 DNA, CDR3 protein. A D gene is named only where the DNA matches it firmly. Expanded clones are given a class, and other clones once, few, many or no size at all.

TRBV7-9	many	.	TRBJ2-5	TGTGCCAGCATGGGCACACAAGAGACCCAGTACTTC	CASMGTQETQYF
TRBV6-2/TRBV6-3	few	.	TRBJ2-7	TGTGCCAGCAGTTACTCGATTCAGGGCACCTACGAGCAGTACTTC	CASSYSIQGTYEQYF
TRBV6-5	few	.	TRBJ2-7	TGTGCCAGCAGTTACCGGCTGGTTGGGGGCTCTAGCGAGCAGTACTTC	CASSYRLVGGSSEQYF
TRBV20-1	.	.	TRBJ1-1	TGCAGTGCTAGGAGGGGAGGGCAGGGGAGAAACGCTGAAGCTTTCTTT	CSARRGGQGRNAEAFF
TRBV7-2	.	.	TRBJ2-3	TGTGCCAGCAGCTTAGAGGCACTAGCAACAGATACGCAGTATTTT	CASSLEALATDTQYF
TRBV6-4	many	TRBD2	TRBJ2-2	TGTGCCAGCAGTAAAGCGGGAGGCCTAACCGGGGAGCTGTTTTTT	CASSKAGGLTGELFF
TRBV10-3	few	.	TRBJ1-5	TGTGCCATCAGTGAGTCCGATGATTATAGCAATCAGCCCCAGCATTTT	CAISESDDYSNQPQHF
TRBV28	few	TRBD1	TRBJ1-1	TGTGCCACTCGTTGGGACAGGGTAATGAACACTGAAGCTTTCTTT	CATRWDRVMNTEAFF
TRBV2	few	.	TRBJ2-6	TGTGCCAGCAGGTCATCAGGGGCTGGGGCCAACGTCCTGACTTTC	CASRSSGAGANVLTF
TRBV11-2	few	.	TRBJ1-1	TGTGCCAGCAGCTTAGATCTTGGACAGAGTGAAGCTTTCTTT	CASSLDLGQSEAFF
TRBV5-1	.	.	TRBJ2-3	TGCGCCAGCAGCTTGTTACCTAGAAGCACAGATACGCAGTATTTT	CASSLLPRSTDTQYF
TRBV15	few	.	TRBJ2-2	TGTGCCACCAGCAGAGATCCCATAAGGACGGGAACCGGGGAGCTGTTTTTT	CATSRDPIRTGTGELFF
TRBV11-2	many	.	TRBJ1-2	TGTGCCAGCAGCTTTCTCGGCAGTGGGCTAACTAACTATGGCTACACCTTC	CASSFLGSGLTNYGYTF
TRBV28	.	.	TRBJ1-1	TGTGCCAGCTCGTGGGGCCAAGAGGGCACTGAAGCTTTCTTT	CASSWGQEGTEAFF
TRBV7-2	few	TRBD2	TRBJ2-5	TGTGCCAGCAGCTCTAGACTAGCGGGAGGGGGGGAGACCCAGTACTTC	CASSSRLAGGGETQYF
TRBV7-9	.	TRBD1	TRBJ2-1	TGTGCCAGCGCGAAACAGGGGGATTTTAGGAATGAGCAGTTCTTC	CASAKQGDFRNEQFF
TRBV24-1	few	TRBD2	TRBJ2-5	TGTGCCACCAGTGAAACCGCGGGGGGCGGGGAGACCCAGTACTTC	CATSETAGGGETQYF
TRBV6-5	.	.	TRBJ2-3	TGTGCCAGCAGTTACTCGCGTGGGGCTCCTAACGCAGATACGCAGTATTTT	CASSYSRGAPNADTQYF
TRBV12-3/TRBV12-4	.	.	TRBJ1-6	TGTGCCAGCAGCCTTGACCACCGGACCGGTTCACCCCTCCACTTT	CASSLDHRTGSPLHF
TRBV3-1	.	TRBD1	TRBJ2-3	TGTGCCAGCAGCCTATCCGGGACAGGGGGCACAGATACGCAGTATTTT	CASSLSGTGGTDTQYF
TRBV6-1	.	.	TRBJ1-2	TGTGCCAGCCGGCTTAGCGGGGGGATATATGGCTACACCTTC	CASRLSGGIYGYTF
TRBV29-1	.	TRBD2	TRBJ2-1	TGCAGCGCTGATGGACTAGCGGGATCGCAGTTCTTC	CSADGLAGSQFF
TRBV2	.	TRBD1	TRBJ2-4	TGTGCCAGCAGGCGGACAGGGATTATGGACATTCAGTACTTC	CASRRTGIMDIQYF
TRBV24-1	.	.	TRBJ2-3	TGTGCCACCAGTCCACTTGGGGGCGGAGGCACAGATACGCAGTATTTT	CATSPLGGGGTDTQYF
TRBV15	many	TRBD2	TRBJ2-1	TGTGCCACCAGCAGAGAGAGCGGGAGGGCCGGCAATGAGCAGTTCTTC	CATSRESGRAGNEQFF
TRBV6-1	many	TRBD1	TRBJ2-7	TGTGCCAGCAGAGGACAGGCGTGGAACGAGCAGTACTTC	CASRGQAWNEQYF
TRBV10-3	few	TRBD1	TRBJ2-7	TGTGCCATCAGGGGGACAGGGGAGGGCGAGCAGTACTTC	CAIRGTGEGEQYF
TRBV2	few	.	TRBJ1-5	TGTGCCAGCAGTGACACGAGCCTCCTCAATCAGCCCCAGCATTTT	CASSDTSLLNQPQHF
TRBV12-3/TRBV12-4	few	TRBD1	TRBJ2-1	TGTGCCAGCAGTTTAACCGGGACAGTAGAGCAGTTCTTC	CASSLTGTVEQFF
TRBV6-2/TRBV6-3	.	.	TRBJ2-1	TGTGCCAGCAGTTACTCTTCCCGTGGGATTGAGCAGTTCTTC	CASSYSSRGIEQFF
TRBV28	many	.	TRBJ1-4	TGTGCCAGCAGTTTCGGGGCAACTAATGAAAAACTGTTTTTT	CASSFGATNEKLFF
TRBV6-5	many	.	TRBJ2-5	TGTGCCAGCAGTTACGGACAGTTCCAAGAGACCCAGTACTTC	CASSYGQFQETQYF